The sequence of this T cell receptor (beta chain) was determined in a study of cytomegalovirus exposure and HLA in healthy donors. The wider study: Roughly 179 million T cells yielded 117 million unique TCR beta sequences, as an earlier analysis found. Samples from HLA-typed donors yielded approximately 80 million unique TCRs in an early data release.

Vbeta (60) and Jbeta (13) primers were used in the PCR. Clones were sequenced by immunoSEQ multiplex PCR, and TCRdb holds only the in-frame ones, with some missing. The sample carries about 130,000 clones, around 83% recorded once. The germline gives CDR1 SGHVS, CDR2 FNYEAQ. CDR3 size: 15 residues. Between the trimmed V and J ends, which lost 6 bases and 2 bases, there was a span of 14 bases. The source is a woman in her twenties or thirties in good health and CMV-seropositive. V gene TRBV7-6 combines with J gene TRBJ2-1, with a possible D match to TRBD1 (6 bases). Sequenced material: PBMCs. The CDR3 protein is CASSFGAGAYNEQFF. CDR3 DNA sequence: TGTGCCAGCAGTTTCGGGGCAGGGGCCTACAATGAGCAGTTCTTC.